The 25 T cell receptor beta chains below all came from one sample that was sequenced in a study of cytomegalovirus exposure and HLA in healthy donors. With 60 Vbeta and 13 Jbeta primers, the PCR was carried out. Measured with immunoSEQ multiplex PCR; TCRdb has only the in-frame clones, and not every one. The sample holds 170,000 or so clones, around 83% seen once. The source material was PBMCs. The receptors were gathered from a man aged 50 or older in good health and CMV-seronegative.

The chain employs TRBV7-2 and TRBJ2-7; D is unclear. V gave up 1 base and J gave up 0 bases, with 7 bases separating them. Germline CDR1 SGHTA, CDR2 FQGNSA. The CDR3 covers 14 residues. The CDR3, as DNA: TGTGCCAGCAGCTTAGGGTCAGGCTCCTACGAGCAGTACTTC. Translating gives CASSLGSGSYEQYF.

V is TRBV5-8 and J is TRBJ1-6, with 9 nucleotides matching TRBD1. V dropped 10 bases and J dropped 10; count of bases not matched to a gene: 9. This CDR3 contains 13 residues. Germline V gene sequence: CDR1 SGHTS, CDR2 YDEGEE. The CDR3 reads CARGTGFTSPLHF. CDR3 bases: TGTGCCCGCGGGACAGGGTTTACGTCACCCCTCCACTTT.

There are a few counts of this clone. The CDR3 protein is CASRSGNQPQHF. The CDR3 bases are TGTGCCAGCAGGTCCGGGAATCAGCCCCAGCATTTT. The rearrangement uses TRBV7-2 and TRBJ1-5; D is undetermined. The CDR3 has 12 residues. V was pared by 6 bases and J by 4 bases, with 7 bases between. Germline V lookup: CDR1 SGHTA, CDR2 FQGNSA. The complete variable domain, with remaining parts taken from reference TRBV7-2 and TRBJ1-5, reads GAGVSQSPSNKVTEKGKDVELRCDPISGHTALYWYRQSLGQGLEFLIYFQGNSAPDKSGLPSDRFSAERTGGSVSTLTIQRTQQEDSAVYLCASRSGNQPQHFGDGTRLSIL.

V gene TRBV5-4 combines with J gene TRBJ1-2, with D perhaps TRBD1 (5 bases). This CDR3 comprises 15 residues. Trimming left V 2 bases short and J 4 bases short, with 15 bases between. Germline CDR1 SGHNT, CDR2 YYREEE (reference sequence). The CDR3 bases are TGTGCCAGCAGCTTTGTGGACCGACAGACCTATGGCTACACCTTC. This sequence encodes CASSFVDRQTYGYTF.

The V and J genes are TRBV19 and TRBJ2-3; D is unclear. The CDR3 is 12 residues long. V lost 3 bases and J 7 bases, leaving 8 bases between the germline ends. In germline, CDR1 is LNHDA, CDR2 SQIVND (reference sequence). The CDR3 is CASSISQNTQYF. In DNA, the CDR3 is TGTGCCAGTAGTATTTCACAGAATACGCAGTATTTT.

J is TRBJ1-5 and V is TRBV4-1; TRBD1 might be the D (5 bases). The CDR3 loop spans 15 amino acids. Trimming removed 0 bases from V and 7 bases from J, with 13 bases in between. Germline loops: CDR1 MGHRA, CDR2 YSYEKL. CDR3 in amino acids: CASSQEGQGRQPQHF. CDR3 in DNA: TGCGCCAGCAGCCAAGAAGGGCAGGGAAGGCAGCCCCAGCATTTT.

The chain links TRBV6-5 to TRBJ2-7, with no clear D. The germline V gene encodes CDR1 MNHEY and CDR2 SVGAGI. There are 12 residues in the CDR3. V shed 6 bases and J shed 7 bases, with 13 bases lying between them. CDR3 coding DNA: TGTGCCAGCAGCCCTTCGCGAGGAGAGCAGTACTTC. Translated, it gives CASSPSRGEQYF.

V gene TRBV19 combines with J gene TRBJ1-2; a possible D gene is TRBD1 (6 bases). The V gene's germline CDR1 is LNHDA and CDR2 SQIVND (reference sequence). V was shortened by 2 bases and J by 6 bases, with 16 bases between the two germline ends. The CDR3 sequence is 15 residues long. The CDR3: CASSISWDTGNGYTF. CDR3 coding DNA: TGTGCCAGTAGTATATCGTGGGACACTGGAAATGGCTACACCTTC.

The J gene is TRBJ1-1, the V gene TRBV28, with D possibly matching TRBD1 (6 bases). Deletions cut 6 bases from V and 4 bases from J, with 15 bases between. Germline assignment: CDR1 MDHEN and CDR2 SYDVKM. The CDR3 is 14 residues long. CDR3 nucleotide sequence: TGTGCCAGCAGGGAGACAGGTTCCCCCACTGAAGCTTTCTTT. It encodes CASRETGSPTEAFF. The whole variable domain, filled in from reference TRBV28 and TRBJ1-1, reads DVKVTQSSRYLVKRTGEKVFLECVQDMDHENMFWYRQDPGLGLRLIYFSYDVKMKEKGDIPEGYSVSREKKERFSLILESASTNQTSMYLCASRETGSPTEAFFGQGTRLTVV.

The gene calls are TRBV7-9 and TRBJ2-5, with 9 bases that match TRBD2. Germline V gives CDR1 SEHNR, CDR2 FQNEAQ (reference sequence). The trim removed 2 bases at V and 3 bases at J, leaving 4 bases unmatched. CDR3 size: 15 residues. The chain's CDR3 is CASSLWRGGEETQYF. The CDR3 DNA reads TGTGCCAGCAGCTTATGGCGGGGGGGAGAAGAGACCCAGTACTTC.

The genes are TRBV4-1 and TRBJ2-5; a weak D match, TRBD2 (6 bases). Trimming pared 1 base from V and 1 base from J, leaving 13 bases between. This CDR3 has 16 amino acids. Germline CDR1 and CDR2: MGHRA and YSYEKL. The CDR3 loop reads CASSQVGAGRQETQYF. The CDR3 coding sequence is TGCGCCAGCAGCCAAGTAGGAGCGGGCCGCCAAGAGACCCAGTACTTC.

The CDR3, as DNA: TGCGCCAGCAGCCAAGAGGGAAGGGGCCCCGGGGAGCTGTTTTTT. Protein: CASSQEGRGPGELFF. The chain carries TRBV4-1 and TRBJ2-2; TRBD1 might be the D (5 bases). Germline CDR1 is MGHRA and CDR2 is YSYEKL. The CDR3 runs 15 residues. Trimming took 0 bases from V and 6 from J, leaving 11 bases between them.

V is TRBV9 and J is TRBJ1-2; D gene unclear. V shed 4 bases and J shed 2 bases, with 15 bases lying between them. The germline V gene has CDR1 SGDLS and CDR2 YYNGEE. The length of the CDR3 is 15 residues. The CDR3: CASSPHLEGNYGYTF. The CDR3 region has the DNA TGTGCCAGCAGCCCACATCTTGAGGGAAACTATGGCTACACCTTC.

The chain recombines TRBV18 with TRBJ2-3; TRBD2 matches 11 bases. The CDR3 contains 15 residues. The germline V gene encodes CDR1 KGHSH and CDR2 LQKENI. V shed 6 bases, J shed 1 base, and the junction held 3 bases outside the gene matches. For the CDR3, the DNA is TGTGCCAGCTCGCTTAGCGGGAGGGGCACAGATACGCAGTATTTT. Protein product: CASSLSGRGTDTQYF. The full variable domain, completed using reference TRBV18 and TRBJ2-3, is NAGVMQNPRHLVRRRGQEARLRCSPMKGHSHVYWYRQLPEEGLKFMVYLQKENIIDESGMPKERFSAEFPKEGPSILRIQQVVRGDSAAYFCASSLSGRGTDTQYFGPGTRLTVL.

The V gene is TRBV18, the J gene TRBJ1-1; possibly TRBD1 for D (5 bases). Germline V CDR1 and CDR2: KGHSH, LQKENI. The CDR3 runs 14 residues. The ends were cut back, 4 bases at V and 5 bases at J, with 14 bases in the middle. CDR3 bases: TGTGCCAGCTCACTCTCGGGGGATAGGACTGAAGCTTTCTTT. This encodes CASSLSGDRTEAFF.

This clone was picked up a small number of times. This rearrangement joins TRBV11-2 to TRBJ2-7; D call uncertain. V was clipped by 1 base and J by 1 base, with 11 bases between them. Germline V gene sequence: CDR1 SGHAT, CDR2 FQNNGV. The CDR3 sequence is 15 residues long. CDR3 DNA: TGTGCCAGCAGCTTAGGGCCGGGTCGATCCTACGAGCAGTACTTC. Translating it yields CASSLGPGRSYEQYF.

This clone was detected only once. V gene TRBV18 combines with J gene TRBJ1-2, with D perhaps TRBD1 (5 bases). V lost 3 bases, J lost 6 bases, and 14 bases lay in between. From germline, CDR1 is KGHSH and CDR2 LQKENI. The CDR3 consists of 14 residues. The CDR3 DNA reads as TGTGCCAGCTCACCTACCCCAGGGTTCGATGGCTACACCTTC. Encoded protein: CASSPTPGFDGYTF.

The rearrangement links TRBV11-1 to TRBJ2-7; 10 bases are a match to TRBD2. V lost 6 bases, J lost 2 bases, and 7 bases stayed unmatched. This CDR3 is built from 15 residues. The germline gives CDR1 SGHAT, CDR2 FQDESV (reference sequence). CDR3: CASSTNSGGTYEQYF. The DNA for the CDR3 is TGTGCCAGCAGTACTAATAGCGGGGGGACCTACGAGCAGTACTTC.

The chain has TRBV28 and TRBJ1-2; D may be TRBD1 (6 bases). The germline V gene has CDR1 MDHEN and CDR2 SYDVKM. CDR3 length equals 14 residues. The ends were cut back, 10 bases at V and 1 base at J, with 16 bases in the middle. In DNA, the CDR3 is TGTGCCACCAGGGACATACCCGTTAACTATGGCTACACCTTC. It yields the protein CATRDIPVNYGYTF.

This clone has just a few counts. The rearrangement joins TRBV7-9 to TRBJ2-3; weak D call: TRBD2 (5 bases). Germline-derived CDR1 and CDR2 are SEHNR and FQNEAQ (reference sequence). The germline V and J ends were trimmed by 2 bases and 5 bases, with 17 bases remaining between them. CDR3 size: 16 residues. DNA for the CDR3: TGTGCCAGCAGCTTACTCAGCGGAATGAAAGTAGATACGCAGTATTTT. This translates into CASSLLSGMKVDTQYF. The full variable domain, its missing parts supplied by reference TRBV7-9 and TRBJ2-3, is DTGVSQNPRHKITKRGQNVTFRCDPISEHNRLYWYRQTLGQGPEFLTYFQNEAQLEKSRLLSDRFSAERPKGSFSTLEIQRTEQGDSAMYLCASSLLSGMKVDTQYFGPGTRLTVL.

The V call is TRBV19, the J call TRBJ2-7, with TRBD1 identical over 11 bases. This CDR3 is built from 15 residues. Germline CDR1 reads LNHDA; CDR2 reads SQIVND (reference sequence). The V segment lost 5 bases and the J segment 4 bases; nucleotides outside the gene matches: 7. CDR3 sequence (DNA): TGTGCCAGTAGTCCCAGGGACAGGGGGACATACGAGCAGTACTTC. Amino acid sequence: CASSPRDRGTYEQYF.

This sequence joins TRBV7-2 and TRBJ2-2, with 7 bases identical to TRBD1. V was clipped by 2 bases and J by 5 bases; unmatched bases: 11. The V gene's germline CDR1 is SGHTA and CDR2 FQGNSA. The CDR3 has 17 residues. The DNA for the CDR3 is TGTGCCAGCAGCTTACCGAGGGGGCTAGAGGGGACCGGGGAGCTGTTTTTT. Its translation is CASSLPRGLEGTGELFF.

The CDR3 DNA reads as TGTGCCAGCAGCCTAACCCTCGGGACAGGGATTTCCTACGAGCAGTACTTC. Translation: CASSLTLGTGISYEQYF. This chain joins TRBV7-9 and TRBJ2-7; 9 bases agree with TRBD1. The CDR3 loop spans 17 amino acids. Germline lookup yields CDR1 SEHNR and CDR2 FQNEAQ (reference sequence). With 5 bases clipped from V and 1 base from J, the junction kept 12 bases outside the gene matches.

The CDR3 region has the DNA TGTGCCAGCAGCGTAGCTCTAGCGGGAGTGGGTCAAGAGACCCAGTACTTC. It translates to CASSVALAGVGQETQYF. This sequence joins TRBV9 and TRBJ2-5, with 10 nucleotides matching TRBD2. The CDR3 is 17 residues long. J lost 2 bases, V lost 0 bases, and 7 bases had no gene match. The germline V gene has CDR1 SGDLS and CDR2 YYNGEE.

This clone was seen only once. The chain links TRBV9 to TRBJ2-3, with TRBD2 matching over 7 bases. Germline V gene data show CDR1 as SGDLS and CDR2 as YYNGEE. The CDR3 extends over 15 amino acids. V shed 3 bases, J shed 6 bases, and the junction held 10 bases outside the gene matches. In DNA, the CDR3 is TGTGCCAGCAGCGGCCGCGTCGGGGGGATCGATACGCAGTATTTT. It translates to CASSGRVGGIDTQYF.